The subject of this entry is one TCR beta chain. The sample is drawn from a study of OX40 agonist ivuxolimab in advanced cancers. V trimming: 6 bases; J trimming: 0 bases; junction bases outside the gene matches: 5. Germline V gives CDR1 MDHEN, CDR2 SYDVKM. This CDR3 comprises 16 residues. Measured with immunoSEQ multiplex PCR; TCRdb has only the in-frame clones, and not every one. Of about 85,000 clones listed, approximately 86% are singletons. The receptor was isolated from an adult with an advanced solid tumor such as melanoma, head and neck, liver or kidney cancer. V gene TRBV28 combines with J gene TRBJ1-5, with 10 bases identical to TRBD1. The specimen was CD4+ or CD8+ T cells sorted from blood, collected in a trial of the OX40 agonist ivuxolimab. CDR3 coding DNA: TGTGCCAGCAGCCGGGACAGGGGATATAGCAATCAGCCCCAGCATTTT. Translating it yields CASSRDRGYSNQPQHF.